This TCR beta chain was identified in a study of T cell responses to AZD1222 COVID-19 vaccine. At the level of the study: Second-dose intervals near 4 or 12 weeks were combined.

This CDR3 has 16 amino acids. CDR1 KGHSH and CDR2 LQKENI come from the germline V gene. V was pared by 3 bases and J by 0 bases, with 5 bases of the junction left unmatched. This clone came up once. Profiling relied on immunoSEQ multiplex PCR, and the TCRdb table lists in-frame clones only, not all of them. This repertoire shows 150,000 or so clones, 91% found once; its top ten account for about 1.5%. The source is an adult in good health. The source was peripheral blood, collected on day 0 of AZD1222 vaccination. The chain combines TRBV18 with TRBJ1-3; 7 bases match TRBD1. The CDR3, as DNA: TGTGCCAGCTCACCGGCCGGGACAGCCTCTGGAAACACCATATATTTT. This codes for CASSPAGTASGNTIYF.